These T cell receptor beta chains were read from a single sample in a study of blood T cell repertoires in COVID-19. The data were produced by immunoSEQ multiplex PCR, yet TCRdb's version contains in-frame clones alone and is incomplete. The sample yields 160,000 or so clones, about four fifths seen once. The specimen sequenced was peripheral blood. All receptors come from a man in his 60s with acute or convalescent COVID-19. Both conserved end residues are part of each CDR3. Each record gives: J gene, V gene, clone size, D gene, CDR3 DNA, CDR3 protein. The D gene is left open where the match is weak. Clone sizes are given selectively: once, few, many, or a class where the clone is expanded.

J gene: TRBJ1-6; V gene: TRBV7-2; clone size: -; D gene: TRBD1; CDR3 DNA: TGTGCCAGCAGCTCGCCCCATGGGACAGGGGGCGGTTCACCCCTCCACTTT; CDR3 protein: CASSSPHGTGGGSPLHF
J gene: TRBJ2-5; V gene: TRBV18; clone size: -; D gene: -; CDR3 DNA: TGTGCCAGCTCACCAGATACAGGGATGGTCACCCAGTACTTC; CDR3 protein: CASSPDTGMVTQYF
J gene: TRBJ1-6; V gene: TRBV18; clone size: few; D gene: -; CDR3 DNA: TGTGCCAGCTCACCTTCGGGGAGGCATAATTCACCCCTCCACTTT; CDR3 protein: CASSPSGRHNSPLHF
J gene: TRBJ1-1; V gene: TRBV3-1/TRBV3-2; clone size: -; D gene: -; CDR3 DNA: TGTGCCAGCAGTCGAACAGAGAACACTGAAGCTTTCTTT; CDR3 protein: CASSRTENTEAFF
J gene: TRBJ1-1; V gene: TRBV28; clone size: -; D gene: TRBD1; CDR3 DNA: TGTGCCAGCAGTTTAGGGACAGGAAACGAAGCTTTCTTT; CDR3 protein: CASSLGTGNEAFF
J gene: TRBJ2-7; V gene: TRBV7-2; clone size: -; D gene: TRBD1; CDR3 DNA: TGTGCCAGCAGCTTAGACCCACTCAGGGGGTTCGAGCAGTACTTC; CDR3 protein: CASSLDPLRGFEQYF
J gene: TRBJ1-5; V gene: TRBV3-1/TRBV3-2; clone size: -; D gene: -; CDR3 DNA: TGTGCCAGCAGCCAAACTCGTTCAACTAATCAGCCCCAGCATTTT; CDR3 protein: CASSQTRSTNQPQHF
J gene: TRBJ2-1; V gene: TRBV18; clone size: once; D gene: -; CDR3 DNA: TGTGCCAGCTCACAACAGGGCCTGCTCATCTACAATGAGCAGTTCTTC; CDR3 protein: CASSQQGLLIYNEQFF
J gene: TRBJ2-2; V gene: TRBV24-1; clone size: once; D gene: TRBD1; CDR3 DNA: TGTGCCACCAGTGATTCCGGGACAGGGGCCACCGGGGAGCTGTTTTTT; CDR3 protein: CATSDSGTGATGELFF
J gene: TRBJ2-2; V gene: TRBV7-6; clone size: -; D gene: TRBD2; CDR3 DNA: TGTGCCAGCAGTCGTAGCGGGAACGGGGAGCTGTTTTTT; CDR3 protein: CASSRSGNGELFF
J gene: TRBJ1-3; V gene: TRBV2; clone size: -; D gene: -; CDR3 DNA: TGTGCCAGCAACGGGAACTCTGGAAACACCATATATTTT; CDR3 protein: CASNGNSGNTIYF
J gene: TRBJ1-1; V gene: TRBV29-1; clone size: -; D gene: TRBD1; CDR3 DNA: TGCAGCTTTACCCCACAGGGGGCGACTAACACTGAAGCTTTCTTT; CDR3 protein: CSFTPQGATNTEAFF
J gene: TRBJ1-6; V gene: TRBV4-1; clone size: -; D gene: -; CDR3 DNA: TGCGCCAGCAGCCAAGTAGCTCCTGGTAATTCACCCCTCCACTTT; CDR3 protein: CASSQVAPGNSPLHF
J gene: TRBJ2-7; V gene: TRBV21-1; clone size: -; D gene: -; CDR3 DNA: TGTGCCAGCAGCAAAGAAGAGGACAGGGGGCGCAAGTACTTC; CDR3 protein: CASSKEEDRGRKYF
J gene: TRBJ1-4; V gene: TRBV7-3; clone size: once; D gene: -; CDR3 DNA: TGTGCCAGCATCACCCGGGATTTGCTGTTTTTT; CDR3 protein: CASITRDLLFF
J gene: TRBJ2-2; V gene: TRBV5-1; clone size: -; D gene: -; CDR3 DNA: TGCGCCAGCACCCAAGCAGGGAACACCGGGGAGCTGTTTTTT; CDR3 protein: CASTQAGNTGELFF
J gene: TRBJ1-4; V gene: TRBV7-2; clone size: -; D gene: -; CDR3 DNA: TGTGCCAGCAGCACCGGTTGGGGGGGGCAGACTGAAAAACTGTTTTTT; CDR3 protein: CASSTGWGGQTEKLFF
J gene: TRBJ2-7; V gene: TRBV18; clone size: few; D gene: TRBD1; CDR3 DNA: TGTGCCAGCTCGTCCACAGGGGCGGCCTACGAGCAGTACTTC; CDR3 protein: CASSSTGAAYEQYF
J gene: TRBJ2-5; V gene: TRBV6-6; clone size: -; D gene: -; CDR3 DNA: TGTGCCAGCAACGAGCCTGAATCGGAGACCCAGTACTTC; CDR3 protein: CASNEPESETQYF
J gene: TRBJ1-5; V gene: TRBV6-5; clone size: -; D gene: -; CDR3 DNA: TGTGCCAGCAGTCGTTTCCAGCCCCAGCATTTT; CDR3 protein: CASSRFQPQHF
J gene: TRBJ2-1; V gene: TRBV6-5; clone size: -; D gene: TRBD2; CDR3 DNA: TGTGCCAGCAGGCCCACTAGCGGGAGAAGAAATGAGCAGTTCTTC; CDR3 protein: CASRPTSGRRNEQFF
J gene: TRBJ2-2; V gene: TRBV3-1/TRBV3-2; clone size: few; D gene: -; CDR3 DNA: TGTGCCAGCAGCCAACGGGGTGGGAGCACCGGGGAGCTGTTTTTT; CDR3 protein: CASSQRGGSTGELFF
J gene: TRBJ2-7; V gene: TRBV3-1/TRBV3-2; clone size: -; D gene: -; CDR3 DNA: TGTGCCAGCAGCCGAGGCAGATCCTACGAGCAGTACTTC; CDR3 protein: CASSRGRSYEQYF